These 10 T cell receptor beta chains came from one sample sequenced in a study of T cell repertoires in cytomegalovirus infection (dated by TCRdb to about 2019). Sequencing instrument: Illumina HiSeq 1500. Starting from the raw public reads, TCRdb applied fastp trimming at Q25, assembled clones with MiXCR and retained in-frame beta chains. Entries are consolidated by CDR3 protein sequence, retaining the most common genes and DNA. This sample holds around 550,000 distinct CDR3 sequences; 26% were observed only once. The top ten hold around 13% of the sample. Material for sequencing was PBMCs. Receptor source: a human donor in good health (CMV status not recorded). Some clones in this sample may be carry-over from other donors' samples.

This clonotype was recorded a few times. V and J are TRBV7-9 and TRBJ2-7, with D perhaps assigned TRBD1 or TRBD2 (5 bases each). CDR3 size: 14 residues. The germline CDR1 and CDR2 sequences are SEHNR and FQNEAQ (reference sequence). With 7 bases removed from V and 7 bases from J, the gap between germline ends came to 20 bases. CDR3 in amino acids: CASTPGPSAGEQYF. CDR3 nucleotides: TGTGCCAGCACCCCGGGGCCGTCCGCGGGTGAGCAGTACTTC.

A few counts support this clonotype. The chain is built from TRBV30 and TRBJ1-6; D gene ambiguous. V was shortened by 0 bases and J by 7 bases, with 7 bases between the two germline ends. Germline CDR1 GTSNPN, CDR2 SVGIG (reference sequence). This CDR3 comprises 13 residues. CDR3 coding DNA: TGTGCCTGGAGTGTACCCGGAAATTCACCCCTCCACTTT. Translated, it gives CAWSVPGNSPLHF.

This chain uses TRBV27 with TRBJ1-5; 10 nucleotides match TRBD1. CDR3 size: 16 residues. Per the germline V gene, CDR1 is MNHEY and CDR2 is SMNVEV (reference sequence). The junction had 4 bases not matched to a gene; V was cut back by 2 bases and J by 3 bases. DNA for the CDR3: TGTGCCAGCAGTTTAGGGACAGGGGCGAACAATCAGCCCCAGCATTTT. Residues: CASSLGTGANNQPQHF.

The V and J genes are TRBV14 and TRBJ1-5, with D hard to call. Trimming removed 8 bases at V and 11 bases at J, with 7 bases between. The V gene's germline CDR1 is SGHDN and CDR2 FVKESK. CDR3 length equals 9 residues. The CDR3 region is CASAPAQHF. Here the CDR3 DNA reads TGTGCCAGCGCACCCGCCCAGCATTTT.

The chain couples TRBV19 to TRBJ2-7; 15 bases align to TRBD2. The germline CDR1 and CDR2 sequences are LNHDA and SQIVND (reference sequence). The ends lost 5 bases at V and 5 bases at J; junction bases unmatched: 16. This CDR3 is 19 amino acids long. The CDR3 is CASSVTAPGLAGGYHEQYF. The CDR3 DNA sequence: TGTGCCAGTAGTGTAACCGCCCCGGGACTAGCGGGAGGATACCACGAGCAGTACTTC.

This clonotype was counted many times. CDR3 coding DNA: TGTGCCAGCAGCTACCTTGGGTCGGGGGAGCAGTACTTC. Residues: CASSYLGSGEQYF. The chain couples TRBV7-9 to TRBJ2-7, with D tentatively TRBD2 (5 bases). V was cut by 4 bases and J by 7 bases, with 14 bases left in between. Germline CDR1 reads SEHNR; CDR2 reads FQNEAQ (reference sequence). There are 13 residues in the CDR3.

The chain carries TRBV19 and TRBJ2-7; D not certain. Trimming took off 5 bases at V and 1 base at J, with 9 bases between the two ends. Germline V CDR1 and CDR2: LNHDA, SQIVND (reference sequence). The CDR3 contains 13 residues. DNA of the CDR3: TGTGCCAGTAGTCCACAGCAATCCTACGAGCAGTACTTC. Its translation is CASSPQQSYEQYF.

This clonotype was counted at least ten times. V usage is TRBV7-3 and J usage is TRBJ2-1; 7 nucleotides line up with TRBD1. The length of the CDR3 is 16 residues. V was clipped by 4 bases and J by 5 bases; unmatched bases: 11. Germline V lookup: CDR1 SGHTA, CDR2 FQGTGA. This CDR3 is CASSSTGTAINNEQFF. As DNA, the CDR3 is TGTGCCAGCAGCTCAACCGGGACAGCCATAAACAATGAGCAGTTCTTC.

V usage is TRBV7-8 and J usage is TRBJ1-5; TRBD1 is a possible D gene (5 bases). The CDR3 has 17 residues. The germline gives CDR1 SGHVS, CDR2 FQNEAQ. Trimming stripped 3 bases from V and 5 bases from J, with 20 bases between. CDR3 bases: TGTGCCAGCAGCTTGGGGACGAGGCAGACCCTCTATCAGCCCCAGCATTTT. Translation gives CASSLGTRQTLYQPQHF. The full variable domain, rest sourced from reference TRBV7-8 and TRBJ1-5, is GAGVSQSPRYKVAKRGQDVALRCDPISGHVSLFWYQQALGQGPEFLTYFQNEAQLDKSGLPSDRFFAERPEGSVSTLKIQRTQQEDSAVYLCASSLGTRQTLYQPQHFGDGTRLSIL.

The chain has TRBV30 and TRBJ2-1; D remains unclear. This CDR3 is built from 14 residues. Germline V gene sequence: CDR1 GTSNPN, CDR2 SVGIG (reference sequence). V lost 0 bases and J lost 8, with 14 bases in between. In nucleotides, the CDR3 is TGTGCCTGGAGTGTACCGGCCCCTGGCGATGAGCAGTTCTTC. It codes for CAWSVPAPGDEQFF.